The TCR beta chain described here comes from a study of T-cell memory formation after mild COVID-19. At the level of the study: Among the donors, TCR clusters were largely specific to each donor. Study-level points and caveats: Largely, contracting CD4+ clones fell within CM and EM, and contracting CD8+ clones within EMRA. Pre-infection memory carried some responding clones, suggesting that cross-reactive memory joined.

The CDR3 is made up of 14 amino acids. The germline V gene has CDR1 LGHDT and CDR2 YNNKEL (reference sequence). Trimming pared 8 bases from V and 0 bases from J, leaving 11 bases between. MiXCR was run by TCRdb on the 5' RACE reads, yielding one entry per CDR3 protein. Here the sample spans some 310,000 distinct CDR3 sequences, about 20% being singletons. The sample holds a few counts of this clonotype. Its antigen is still unknown. The chain couples TRBV3-1 to TRBJ2-1; D ambiguous. The sequence was obtained from a man between 18 and 35 years old who had mild COVID-19 (a few samples of this study predate the infection). Cell type and time point are not known. The sequenced material came from PBMCs or a T cell subset sorted from them (not recorded which). CDR3 DNA: TGTGCCAGCCAACCGTCTGACTCCTACAATGAGCAGTTCTTC. Translating gives CASQPSDSYNEQFF.